This T cell receptor (beta chain) was profiled in a study of CD8+ T cells in alopecia areata. Extraction and reverse transcription of RNA yielded cDNA as the sequencing template. Produced via immunoSEQ multiplex PCR; TCRdb's table is partial and in-frame only. The data contain 95,000 to 150,000 clones, 40% to 55% of them singletons. This TCR derives from a human donor with alopecia areata. Sequenced: NKG2D-low CD8+ T cells sorted from blood.

CDR3 protein: CASLRAAENTEAFF. The CDR3 DNA sequence: TGTGCCAGCCTGAGGGCGGCGGAGAACACTGAAGCTTTCTTT. The chain carries TRBV27 and TRBJ1-1; no definite D call. V was shortened by 8 bases and J by 1 base, with 14 bases between the two germline ends. Per the germline V gene, CDR1 is MNHEY and CDR2 is SMNVEV (reference sequence). The CDR3 totals 14 residues.